This T cell receptor (beta chain) was sequenced for a study of control samples from healthy donors and cancer patients. This clone has more than one count but fewer than ten. V was shortened by 5 bases and J by 4 bases, with 11 bases between the two germline ends. The CDR3 covers 12 residues. The germline V gene encodes CDR1 SQVTM and CDR2 ANQGSEA. Only in-frame clones appear in the TCRdb table, and some are missing; sequencing was by immunoSEQ multiplex PCR. Found here are over 80,000 clones, 79% of them singletons; the top ten hold about 10%. The chain is built from TRBV29-1 and TRBJ2-5; maybe TRBD2 (5 bases). This TCR was sampled from a woman under 40 in good health. Sequencing was carried out using blood. CDR3 in DNA: TGCAGCGTTAGGGCTAGCCTAGAGACCCAGTACTTC. Translated, it gives CSVRASLETQYF.